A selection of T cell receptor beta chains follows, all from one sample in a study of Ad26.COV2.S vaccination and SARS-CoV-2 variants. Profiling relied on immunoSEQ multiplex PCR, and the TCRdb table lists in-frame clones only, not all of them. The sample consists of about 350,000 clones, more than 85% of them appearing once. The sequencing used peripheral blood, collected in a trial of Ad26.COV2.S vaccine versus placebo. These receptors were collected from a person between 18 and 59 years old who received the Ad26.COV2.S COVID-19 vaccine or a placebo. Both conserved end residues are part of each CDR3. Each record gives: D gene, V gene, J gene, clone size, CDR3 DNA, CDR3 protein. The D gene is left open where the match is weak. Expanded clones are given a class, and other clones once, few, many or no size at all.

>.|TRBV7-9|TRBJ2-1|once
TGTGCCAGCAGCTTAGTAATGTCGGGGTTATACAATGAGCAGTTCTTC
CASSLVMSGLYNEQFF
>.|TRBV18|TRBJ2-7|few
TGTGCCAGCTCACCACCGGGACTGAACTACGAGCAGTACTTC
CASSPPGLNYEQYF
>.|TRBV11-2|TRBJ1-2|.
TGTGCCAGCAGCTTAGATTGGGGACTGCCCCTCTTC
CASSLDWGLPLF
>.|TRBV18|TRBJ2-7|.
TGTGCCAGCTCGCCCGGGGCGGCCAGGGGTGAGCAGTACTTC
CASSPGAARGEQYF
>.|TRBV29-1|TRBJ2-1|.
TGCAGCGTTGCTATCGAGTCGGGCACCTACAATGAGCAGTTCTTC
CSVAIESGTYNEQFF
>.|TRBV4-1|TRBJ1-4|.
TGCGCCAGCAGCCCTATCGGGGCAACTAATGAAAAACTGTTTTTT
CASSPIGATNEKLFF
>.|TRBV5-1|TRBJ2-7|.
TGCGCCAGCAGCACGGGGACGGGAACCTACGAGCAGTACTTC
CASSTGTGTYEQYF
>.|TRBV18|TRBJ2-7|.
TGTGCCAGCTCACCATCCGGGACGAGCTCCTACGAGCAGTACTTC
CASSPSGTSSYEQYF
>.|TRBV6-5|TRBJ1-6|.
TGTGCCAGTAGGTTGGGGGGGCCGGTTAACTCACCCCTCCACTTT
CASRLGGPVNSPLHF
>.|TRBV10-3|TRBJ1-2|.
TGTGCCATCAGTAGGGACCAAGGGGCGTTTGGCTACACCTTC
CAISRDQGAFGYTF
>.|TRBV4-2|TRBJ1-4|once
TGTGCCAGCAGCCAAGATTTTGACGATGAAAAACTGTTTTTT
CASSQDFDDEKLFF
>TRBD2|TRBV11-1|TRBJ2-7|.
TGTGCCAGCAGCCCCACGGGCGGGGGGGCCGCCGAGCAGTACTTC
CASSPTGGGAAEQYF
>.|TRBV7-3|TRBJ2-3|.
TGTGCCAGCAGCTTAACGTTCTCAGATACGCAGTATTTT
CASSLTFSDTQYF
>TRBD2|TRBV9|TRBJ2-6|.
TGTGCCAGCAGCCCCCGGACTAGCGCCCACTCTGGGGCCAACGTCCTGACTTTC
CASSPRTSAHSGANVLTF
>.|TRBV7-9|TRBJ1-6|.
TGTGCCTGGGGGGACGACAGAGCAGATTCACCCCTCCACTTT
CAWGDDRADSPLHF
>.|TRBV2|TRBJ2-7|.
TGTGCCAGCAGCCCCCAAGGGATCTACAGCTCCTACGAGCAGTACTTC
CASSPQGIYSSYEQYF
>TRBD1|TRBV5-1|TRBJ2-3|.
TGCGCCAGCAGCCCCTCAGGGGGCGCCGGAGATACGCAGTATTTT
CASSPSGGAGDTQYF
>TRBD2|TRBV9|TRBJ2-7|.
TGTGCCAGCAGCGGCCAGACTAGCTCAGGCGAGCAGTACTTC
CASSGQTSSGEQYF
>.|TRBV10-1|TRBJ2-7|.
TGCGCCAGCAGTGAGTCATCGGGTTACGAGCAGTACTTC
CASSESSGYEQYF
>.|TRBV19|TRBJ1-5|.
TGTGCCAGTAGTATAGATGTGGCAGGGGCCGCCAATCAGCCCCAGCATTTT
CASSIDVAGAANQPQHF
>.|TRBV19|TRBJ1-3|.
TGTGCCAGTAGTATACCCTTCCGGTTAGGACCGAGCTCTGGAAACACCATATATTTT
CASSIPFRLGPSSGNTIYF
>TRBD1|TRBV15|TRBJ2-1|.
TGTGCCACCAGCCCGACAGGGGACTACAATGAGCAGTTCTTC
CATSPTGDYNEQFF
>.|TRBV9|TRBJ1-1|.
TGTGCCAGCAGCGTTGGCTCTACACCACTTATGAACACTGAAGCTTTCTTT
CASSVGSTPLMNTEAFF
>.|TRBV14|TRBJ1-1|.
TGTGCCAGCAGCCAAGATACGTGGGGGACGGGGGCTTTCTTT
CASSQDTWGTGAFF
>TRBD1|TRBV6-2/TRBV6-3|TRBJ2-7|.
TGTGCCAGCAGTTCCATGGACAGGACCTCTACCTACGAGCAGTACTTC
CASSSMDRTSTYEQYF
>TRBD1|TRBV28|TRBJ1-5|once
TGTGCCAGCAGCCCGAGGGGAGGGGGCCAGCCCCAGCATTTT
CASSPRGGGQPQHF
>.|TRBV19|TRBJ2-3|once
TGTGCCAGTAGTTTTTCGGGGGACACAGATACGCAGTATTTT
CASSFSGDTDTQYF
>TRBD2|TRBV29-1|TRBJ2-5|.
TGCAGCGTTTCTAGGACTAGCGGGAGTGGGGAGACCCAGTACTTC
CSVSRTSGSGETQYF
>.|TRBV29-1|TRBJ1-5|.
TGCAGCGTTGCAAGTTATAGCAATCAGCCCCAGCATTTT
CSVASYSNQPQHF
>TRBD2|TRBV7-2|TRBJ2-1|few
TGTGCCAGCAGCTTAGCGCTAATAGCGGGGGGGAGGAATAAGAACAATGAGCAGTTCTTC
CASSLALIAGGRNKNNEQFF
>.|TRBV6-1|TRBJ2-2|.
TGTGCCAGCAGTGACCACACCGGGGAGCTGTTTTTT
CASSDHTGELFF
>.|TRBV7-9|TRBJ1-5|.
TGTGCCAGCAGCTTAGGGGGGGAGAATCAGCCCCAGCATTTT
CASSLGGENQPQHF
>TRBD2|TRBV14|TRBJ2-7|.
TGTGCCAGCAGCCCCCGGGGTGCGGGAGGGGACGAGCAGTACTTC
CASSPRGAGGDEQYF
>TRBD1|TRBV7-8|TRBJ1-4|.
TGTGCCAGCAGCACGACAGGGGTTGAAAAACTGTTTTTT
CASSTTGVEKLFF
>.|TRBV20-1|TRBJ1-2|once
TGCAGTGCTAGTGACAGGCAAGTCTATGGCTACACCTTC
CSASDRQVYGYTF
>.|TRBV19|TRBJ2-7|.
TGTGCCAGTTCGGGGACATACTACGAGCAGTACTTC
CASSGTYYEQYF
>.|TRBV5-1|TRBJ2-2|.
TGCGCCAGCAGCTTGTTAGCAAGCAACACCGGGGAGCTGTTTTTT
CASSLLASNTGELFF
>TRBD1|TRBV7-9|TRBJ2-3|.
TGTGCCAGCAGCCCCAGGGGGTCCACCACAGATACGCAGTATTTT
CASSPRGSTTDTQYF
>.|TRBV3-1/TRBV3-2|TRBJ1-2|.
TGTGCCAGCAGCCTTCGGCCGGGCGGTGGCTACACCTTC
CASSLRPGGGYTF
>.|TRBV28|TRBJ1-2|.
TGTGCCAGCAGAATCGACAGAAATGGCTACACCTTC
CASRIDRNGYTF